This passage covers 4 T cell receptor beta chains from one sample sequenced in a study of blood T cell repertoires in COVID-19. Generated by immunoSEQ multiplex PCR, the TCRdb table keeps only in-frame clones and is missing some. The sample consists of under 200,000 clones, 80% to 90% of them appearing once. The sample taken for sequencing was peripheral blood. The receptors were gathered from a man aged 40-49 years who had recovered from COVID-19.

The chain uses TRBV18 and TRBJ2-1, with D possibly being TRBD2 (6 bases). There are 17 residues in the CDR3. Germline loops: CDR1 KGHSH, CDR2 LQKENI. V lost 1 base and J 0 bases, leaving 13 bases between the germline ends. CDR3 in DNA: TGTGCCAGCTCACCACTTGGCGGGACCGCCTCCTACAATGAGCAGTTCTTC. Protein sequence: CASSPLGGTASYNEQFF.

The CDR3 loop reads CASSLQGARGANVLTF. The CDR3 DNA reads TGTGCCAGCAGTCTACAGGGGGCGCGGGGGGCCAACGTCCTGACTTTC. The chain combines TRBV6-2 or TRBV6-3 with TRBJ2-6; 9 positions match TRBD1. Germline V CDR1 and CDR2: MNHEY, SVGEGT. After removal of 5 bases from V and 4 bases from J, the junction contained 6 bases not matched to a gene. The CDR3 runs to 16 residues.

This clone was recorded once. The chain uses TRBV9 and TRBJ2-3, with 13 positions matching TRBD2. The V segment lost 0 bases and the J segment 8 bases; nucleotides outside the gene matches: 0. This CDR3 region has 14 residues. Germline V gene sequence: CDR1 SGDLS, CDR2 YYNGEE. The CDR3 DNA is TGTGCCAGCAGCGTAGGGACTAGCGGGGGTACGCAGTATTTT. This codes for CASSVGTSGGTQYF.

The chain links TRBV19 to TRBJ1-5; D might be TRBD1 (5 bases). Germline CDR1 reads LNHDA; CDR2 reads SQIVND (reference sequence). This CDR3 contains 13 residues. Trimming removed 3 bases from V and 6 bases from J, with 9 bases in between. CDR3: CASSIAGGQPQHF. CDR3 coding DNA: TGTGCCAGTAGTATCGCCGGGGGTCAGCCCCAGCATTTT.